The 9 T cell receptor beta chains below all came from one sample that was sequenced in a study of CD8 T cells in ankylosing spondylitis. Each CDR3 protein is one row after TCRdb ran MiXCR on the 5' RACE reads. The data contain some 840,000 distinct CDR3 sequences, over 9.5% of them singletons. Study-wide findings and caveats: Blood from ankylosing spondylitis patients appeared to carry a characteristic roughly 8-variant TCR beta motif.

Their recognized antigens are unknown. Sequenced material: blood, either unsorted or a sorted T cell fraction (not recorded which). All receptors come from a male donor with ankylosing spondylitis.

This rearrangement joins TRBV4-3 to TRBJ2-3, with unresolved D. This CDR3 has 12 amino acids. The germline gives CDR1 LGHNA, CDR2 YSLEER. Deletions cut 4 bases from V and 6 bases from J, with 8 bases between. CDR3 in amino acids: CASSLTMDTQYF. The CDR3 DNA is TGCGCCAGCAGCCTAACCATGGATACGCAGTATTTT.

This clonotype was seen repeatedly, ten times or more. This sequence joins TRBV20-1 and TRBJ2-7; D call uncertain. The CDR3 covers 11 residues. Trimming removed 5 bases from V and 3 bases from J, with 8 bases in between. Looked up from germline, CDR1 is DFQATT and CDR2 is SNEGSKA (reference sequence). The CDR3 protein is CSAEVYYEQYF. The CDR3 bases are TGCAGTGCTGAGGTCTACTACGAGCAGTACTTC.

The rearrangement links TRBV5-1 to TRBJ2-2; no firm D call. V was pared by 4 bases and J by 5 bases, with 9 bases between. The CDR3 consists of 13 residues. Germline V gene sequence: CDR1 SGHRS, CDR2 YFSETQ. CDR3 in DNA: TGCGCCAGCAGCAATACGGAGACCGGGGAGCTGTTTTTT. It translates to CASSNTETGELFF. The full variable domain, its missing parts supplied by reference TRBV5-1 and TRBJ2-2, is KAGVTQTPRYLIKTRGQQVTLSCSPISGHRSVSWYQQTPGQGLQFLFEYFSETQRNKGNFPGRFSGRQFSNSRSEMNVSTLELGDSALYLCASSNTETGELFFGEGSRLTVL.

The sample holds many counts of this clonotype. The V call is TRBV20-1, the J call TRBJ2-1; 13 bases match TRBD2. Trimming at V came to 4 bases and at J to 9 bases, leaving 6 bases not matched to a gene. This CDR3 region has 14 residues. The germline gives CDR1 DFQATT, CDR2 SNEGSKA (reference sequence). CDR3 in amino acids: CSATLAGGPREQFF. CDR3 nucleotide sequence: TGCAGTGCTACACTAGCGGGAGGGCCTCGTGAGCAGTTCTTC.

This clonotype has more than one count but fewer than ten. The chain recombines TRBV9 with TRBJ2-1, with 8 bases that match TRBD2. J lost 6 bases, V lost 2 bases, and 7 bases had no gene match. Germline assignment: CDR1 SGDLS and CDR2 YYNGEE. This CDR3 is built from 15 residues. For the CDR3, the DNA is TGTGCCAGCAGCGTGGCAGGGACTAGTAGCAATGAGCAGTTCTTC. Translating gives CASSVAGTSSNEQFF.

This clonotype turned up a few times. The rearrangement joins TRBV7-2 to TRBJ1-1; no firm D call. Germline V gene sequence: CDR1 SGHTA, CDR2 FQGNSA. The CDR3 spans 16 residues. V was trimmed by 4 bases and J by 3 bases, leaving 18 bases between them. For the CDR3, the DNA is TGTGCCAGCAGCTCTTACCGAGTCCCTATATACACTGAAGCTTTCTTT. It is translated as CASSSYRVPIYTEAFF.

V usage is TRBV4-2 and J usage is TRBJ2-2, with unresolved D. Germline V lookup: CDR1 LGHNA, CDR2 YNFKEQ. This CDR3 region has 15 residues. The ends were cut back, 4 bases at V and 6 bases at J, with 15 bases in the middle. CDR3 bases: TGTGCCAGCAGCCCCGGGCTCCTCGGCGCCGGGGAGCTGTTTTTT. Protein sequence: CASSPGLLGAGELFF.

This clonotype turned up a few times. The chain couples TRBV5-1 to TRBJ2-3; the D is unclear. Germline-derived CDR1 and CDR2 are SGHRS and YFSETQ. This CDR3 comprises 13 residues. Trimming removed 4 bases from V and 4 bases from J, with 10 bases in between. CDR3 DNA: TGCGCCAGCAGCCGCACTGGGCCAGATACGCAGTATTTT. This sequence encodes CASSRTGPDTQYF.

There are a few counts of this clonotype. The genes are TRBV10-3 and TRBJ2-3; no firm D call. The V gene's germline CDR1 is ENHRY and CDR2 SYGVKD. This CDR3 has 13 residues. The V and J ends lost 8 bases and 1 base respectively, with 10 bases between them. In DNA, the CDR3 is TGTGCCATCTACCTAGACGGCACAGATACGCAGTATTTT. Its translation: CAIYLDGTDTQYF.